The 22 T cell receptor beta chains reported below all come from one sample, sequenced in a study of blood T cell repertoires in COVID-19. Produced via immunoSEQ multiplex PCR; TCRdb's table is partial and in-frame only. The sample holds about 270,000 clones, about 89% seen once. Sequencing was done on a sample of PBMCs or T cells enriched from blood (not recorded which). The receptor source for this set is a young woman who had recovered from COVID-19.

The chain links TRBV10-3 to TRBJ2-7, with D possibly matching TRBD2 (6 bases). Germline lookup yields CDR1 ENHRY and CDR2 SYGVKD. The CDR3 has 15 residues. Trimming cost V 4 bases and J 5 bases, with 18 bases left between them. The CDR3 nucleotides are TGTGCCATCAGTGGATTTTATGGGGGGATGGACGAGCAGTACTTC. This codes for CAISGFYGGMDEQYF.

The V call is TRBV7-2, the J call TRBJ2-1, with 9 bases that match TRBD1. The CDR3 extends over 14 amino acids. V lost 4 bases to trimming and J lost 5 bases; unmatched junction nucleotides: 3. Germline CDR1 is SGHTA and CDR2 is FQGNSA. DNA of the CDR3: TGTGCCAGCAGCTACGGGACAGGGAACAATGAGCAGTTCTTC. It specifies CASSYGTGNNEQFF.

The CDR3 sequence is CASSPLQGMRETQYF. The CDR3 DNA reads as TGTGCCAGCAGTCCCCTTCAGGGAATGAGAGAGACCCAGTACTTC. The V gene is TRBV2, the J gene TRBJ2-5, with D maybe TRBD1 (5 bases). V lost 5 bases and J 4 bases, leaving 17 bases between the germline ends. Germline values: CDR1 SNHLY, CDR2 FYNNEI. This CDR3 is built from 15 residues.

The chain has TRBV27 and TRBJ1-1, with D perhaps TRBD1 (5 bases). Deletions cut 4 bases from V and 1 base from J, with 10 bases between. The CDR3 is 14 residues long. Germline loops: CDR1 MNHEY, CDR2 SMNVEV (reference sequence). The CDR3 bases are TGTGCCAGCAGTTCCGAGCAGGGGAACACTGAAGCTTTCTTT. Protein sequence: CASSSEQGNTEAFF.

V gene TRBV7-2 combines with J gene TRBJ2-2, with D possibly TRBD2 on 5 matching bases. Trimming stripped 2 bases from V and 1 base from J, with 14 bases between. The CDR3 loop spans 17 amino acids. Per the germline V gene, CDR1 is SGHTA and CDR2 is FQGNSA. DNA for the CDR3: TGTGCCAGCAGCTTAACTAGTACCGGGAAGAACACCGGGGAGCTGTTTTTT. It encodes CASSLTSTGKNTGELFF.

The chain combines TRBV11-3 with TRBJ1-1, with no clear D. There are 13 residues in the CDR3. The V gene lost 0 bases and the J gene lost 1 base, with 3 bases spanning the gap. Germline values: CDR1 SGHNT, CDR2 YENEEA. CDR3 bases: TGTGCCAGCAGCTTAGACAAGAACACTGAAGCTTTCTTT. This codes for CASSLDKNTEAFF.

The DNA of the CDR3 is TGCGCCAGCAGCTTGGGTCTGGGCGGGGCACCCACCTACGAGCAGTACTTC. Its protein product is CASSLGLGGAPTYEQYF. The V call is TRBV5-1, the J call TRBJ2-7; the D gene is possibly TRBD2 (6 bases). The CDR3 totals 17 residues. Trimming left V 0 bases short and J 2 bases short, with 18 bases between. Looked up from germline, CDR1 is SGHRS and CDR2 is YFSETQ. The variable domain in full, with the rest retrieved from reference TRBV5-1 and TRBJ2-7, is KAGVTQTPRYLIKTRGQQVTLSCSPISGHRSVSWYQQTPGQGLQFLFEYFSETQRNKGNFPGRFSGRQFSNSRSEMNVSTLELGDSALYLCASSLGLGGAPTYEQYFGPGTRLTVT.

The V gene is TRBV4-1, the J gene TRBJ2-3; the D is unclear. The CDR3 runs to 21 residues. V dropped 7 bases and J dropped 0 bases, with 32 bases sitting between them. Looked up from germline, CDR1 is MGHRA and CDR2 is YSYEKL. CDR3 nucleotides: TGCGCCAGCAAAGATTTTATCGTGCGGAGTATAGCCGATCCTAGCACAGATACGCAGTATTTT. It encodes CASKDFIVRSIADPSTDTQYF.

The chain uses TRBV6-5 and TRBJ1-1; D possibly corresponds to TRBD1 (5 bases). Trimming shortened V by 1 base and J by 1 base, and 10 bases separated the two germline ends. Germline assignment: CDR1 MNHEY and CDR2 SVGAGI. The CDR3 contains 15 residues. CDR3 in amino acids: CASSYLGLQNTEAFF. CDR3 coding DNA: TGTGCCAGCAGTTACTTGGGACTGCAGAACACTGAAGCTTTCTTT.

V and J are TRBV5-4 and TRBJ2-5; perhaps TRBD2 as D (6 bases). CDR1 is SGHNT and CDR2 is YYREEE in the germline V gene (reference sequence). Trimming took 0 bases from V and 5 from J, leaving 11 bases between them. CDR3 length: 14 residues. The CDR3 here is CASSLAGSGETQYF. CDR3 DNA sequence: TGTGCCAGCAGCTTGGCAGGGAGCGGGGAGACCCAGTACTTC.

V usage is TRBV9 and J usage is TRBJ1-6; D possibly corresponds to TRBD1 (6 bases). CDR3 length equals 13 residues. Germline lookup yields CDR1 SGDLS and CDR2 YYNGEE. Trimming cost V 4 bases and J 10 bases, with 12 bases left between them. The CDR3 DNA sequence: TGTGCCAGCAGCCAAGGACAGAACTCACCCCTCCACTTT. Protein product: CASSQGQNSPLHF.

The chain employs TRBV15 and TRBJ1-6, with D unclear. Germline lookup yields CDR1 LNHNV and CDR2 YYDKDF (reference sequence). The CDR3 spans 14 residues. Between the trimmed V and J ends, which lost 0 bases and 12 bases, there was a span of 12 bases. The CDR3 region has the DNA TGTGCCACCAGCAGAGATAAAAGGACTATACCCCTCCACTTT. Amino acid sequence: CATSRDKRTIPLHF.

This clone was recorded only once. The chain carries TRBV11-3 and TRBJ2-5; maybe TRBD1 (7 bases). The CDR3 covers 13 residues. Trimming took off 2 bases at V and 8 bases at J, with 12 bases between the two ends. Germline-derived CDR1 and CDR2 are SGHNT and YENEEA. CDR3 coding DNA: TGTGCCAGCAGCTTATCCCAGGGGGGTACCCAGTACTTC. It translates to CASSLSQGGTQYF.

The sample holds one count of this clone. The rearrangement uses TRBV7-9 and TRBJ2-2, with 14 bases lining up with TRBD2. Germline CDR1 and CDR2: SEHNR and FQNEAQ (reference sequence). The CDR3 has 17 amino acids. Unmatched junction bases numbered 3, after V lost 0 bases and J lost 6 bases. The CDR3 here is CASSLATSGGAAGELFF. The DNA of the CDR3 is TGTGCCAGCAGCTTAGCGACTAGCGGGGGGGCCGCCGGGGAGCTGTTTTTT.

J is TRBJ2-1 and V is TRBV10-1; D may be TRBD2 (5 bases). CDR3 length: 15 residues. Germline CDR1 and CDR2: WNHNN and SYGVQD (reference sequence). Trimming shortened V by 2 bases and J by 3 bases, and 11 bases separated the two germline ends. CDR3 in DNA: TGCGCCAGCAGTGAGGGGGAGTACCACTACAATGAGCAGTTCTTC. Residues: CASSEGEYHYNEQFF.

The chain links TRBV7-2 to TRBJ1-6; 8 nucleotides line up with TRBD1. V dropped 1 base and J dropped 7; count of bases not matched to a gene: 6. This CDR3 is built from 16 residues. Per the germline V gene, CDR1 is SGHTA and CDR2 is FQGNSA. The CDR3 loop reads CASSLDGQGGNSPLHF. The CDR3 nucleotides read TGTGCCAGCAGCTTAGACGGACAGGGTGGGAATTCACCCCTCCACTTT.

This chain's CDR3 is CASSLSGIGDRVNYGYTF. CDR3 DNA: TGTGCCAGCAGTTTATCGGGAATTGGGGACAGAGTAAACTATGGCTACACCTTC. V gene TRBV27 combines with J gene TRBJ1-2; 7 bases are shared with TRBD1. The V gene's germline CDR1 is MNHEY and CDR2 SMNVEV (reference sequence). The CDR3 runs 18 residues. The J segment lost 2 bases and the V segment lost 0 bases, leaving 12 bases of the junction unmatched.

V gene TRBV7-9 combines with J gene TRBJ2-1; no clear D gene. Germline CDR1 is SEHNR and CDR2 is FQNEAQ (reference sequence). CDR3 length equals 14 residues. Trimming left V 2 bases short and J 10 bases short, with 15 bases between. The CDR3 reads CASSLISGPLEQFF. CDR3 sequence (DNA): TGTGCCAGCAGCTTAATCTCTGGCCCATTGGAGCAGTTCTTC.

V is TRBV5-5 and J is TRBJ2-7; 8 nucleotides agree with TRBD2. There are 13 residues in the CDR3. Trimming cost V 2 bases and J 6 bases; bases outside gene matches: 4. CDR1 SGHKS and CDR2 YYEKEE come from the germline V gene (reference sequence). The CDR3 is CASSFGGALEQYF. CDR3 DNA: TGTGCCAGCAGCTTCGGGGGGGCGCTCGAGCAGTACTTC. The complete variable domain, with remaining parts taken from reference TRBV5-5 and TRBJ2-7, reads DAGVTQSPTHLIKTRGQQVTLRCSPISGHKSVSWYQQVLGQGPQFIFQYYEKEERGRGNFPDRFSARQFPNYSSELNVNALLLGDSALYLCASSFGGALEQYFGPGTRLTVT.

The chain couples TRBV5-4 to TRBJ2-2; TRBD1 might be the D (6 bases). This CDR3 has 16 amino acids. V was trimmed by 3 bases and J by 3 bases, leaving 15 bases between them. Germline-derived CDR1 and CDR2 are SGHNT and YYREEE (reference sequence). This CDR3 is CASSSARGLYTGELFF. The CDR3 DNA is TGTGCCAGCAGCTCCGCCAGGGGTCTGTACACCGGGGAGCTGTTTTTT.

The CDR3 DNA reads as TGTGCCAGCAGCACCGACTCCACCTATGGTGTGGAGACCCAGTACTTC. Translated, it gives CASSTDSTYGVETQYF. The chain couples TRBV7-2 to TRBJ2-5; no firm D call. CDR3 length: 16 amino acids. The germline V gene encodes CDR1 SGHTA and CDR2 FQGNSA. Trimming removed 5 bases from V and 5 bases from J, with 21 bases in between.

The genes are TRBV7-2 and TRBJ2-7; 14 bases map to TRBD2. CDR1 SGHTA and CDR2 FQGNSA come from the germline V gene. The CDR3 consists of 14 residues. With V trimmed by 9 bases and J by 3 bases, 4 bases remained unmatched. This chain's CDR3 is CASSGTSGSYEQYF. The CDR3 region has the DNA TGTGCCAGTTCTGGGACTAGCGGGAGCTACGAGCAGTACTTC.